One sample yielded the 31 T cell receptor beta chains listed below, sequenced in a study of blood T cell repertoires in COVID-19. Generated by immunoSEQ multiplex PCR, the TCRdb table keeps only in-frame clones and is missing some. This table has roughly 100,000 clones, roughly 89% appearing once. What was sequenced was peripheral blood. The receptors originated from a human donor in a cohort sampled during active COVID-19.

The chain joins TRBV4-2 to TRBJ2-5; D is unresolved. V was clipped by 3 bases and J by 1 base, with 6 bases between them. The CDR3 has 13 residues. CDR1 LGHNA and CDR2 YNFKEQ come from the germline V gene. The CDR3 loop is CASSQRTQETQYF. The CDR3 region has the DNA TGTGCCAGCAGCCAGCGAACCCAAGAGACCCAGTACTTC.

The chain employs TRBV7-2 and TRBJ2-7; no firm D call. The CDR3 spans 13 residues. Per germline, CDR1 SGHTA and CDR2 FQGNSA. V dropped 0 bases and J dropped 6 bases, with 9 bases sitting between them. CDR3 nucleotide sequence: TGTGCCAGCAGCTTAGCATCTTCTTTCGAGCAGTACTTC. Amino acid sequence: CASSLASSFEQYF.

The chain combines TRBV5-1 with TRBJ2-3, with TRBD2 matching over 11 bases. There are 15 residues in the CDR3. CDR1 SGHRS and CDR2 YFSETQ come from the germline V gene. V was pared by 5 bases and J by 3 bases, with 5 bases of the junction left unmatched. CDR3 sequence (DNA): TGCGCCAGCAGTCCGCTAGCGGGAGGTACAGATACGCAGTATTTT. The encoded protein is CASSPLAGGTDTQYF. The full variable domain, in which reference TRBV5-1 and TRBJ2-3 provide the parts outside the CDR3, is KAGVTQTPRYLIKTRGQQVTLSCSPISGHRSVSWYQQTPGQGLQFLFEYFSETQRNKGNFPGRFSGRQFSNSRSEMNVSTLELGDSALYLCASSPLAGGTDTQYFGPGTRLTVL.

This chain joins TRBV12-3 or TRBV12-4 and TRBJ1-1, with unresolved D. V dropped 1 base and J dropped 6 bases, with 9 bases sitting between them. The CDR3 spans 13 residues. CDR3 in DNA: TGTGCCAGCAGTTTAGGGGAGGCAGCTGAAGCTTTCTTT. Amino acid sequence: CASSLGEAAEAFF.

The chain employs TRBV6-2 or TRBV6-3 and TRBJ2-3, with 11 bases that match TRBD2. The CDR3 is made up of 19 amino acids. Germline-derived CDR1 and CDR2 are MNHEY and SVGEGT. V dropped 4 bases and J dropped 2; count of bases not matched to a gene: 14. DNA of the CDR3: TGTGCCAGCAGTTCCCGCCCTGGTTTAGCGGGGGGGGACACAGATACGCAGTATTTT. Translating gives CASSSRPGLAGGDTDTQYF.

This clone was detected once. CDR3 DNA sequence: TGTGCTAGTGGTTTGGGAGCGGGAGCCTTAAATGAGCAGTTCTTC. Protein product: CASGLGAGALNEQFF. The rearrangement links TRBV12-5 to TRBJ2-1, with TRBD2 identical over 8 bases. V shed 1 base, J shed 7 bases, and the junction held 6 bases outside the gene matches. Germline values: CDR1 LGHNT, CDR2 FRNRAP. CDR3 length: 15 residues.

This chain uses TRBV14 with TRBJ2-1, with TRBD1 identical over 8 bases. The V gene's germline CDR1 is SGHDN and CDR2 FVKESK. V trimming: 4 bases; J trimming: 4 bases; junction bases outside the gene matches: 9. The CDR3 sequence is 16 residues long. CDR3 sequence (DNA): TGTGCCAGCAGCCCTACTCGGACAGGGTTTTACAATGAGCAGTTCTTC. Its protein is CASSPTRTGFYNEQFF.

The chain has TRBV7-2 and TRBJ2-5; maybe TRBD1 (5 bases). Germline V gene data show CDR1 as SGHTA and CDR2 as FQGNSA. This CDR3 comprises 16 residues. The V gene lost 5 bases and the J gene lost 0 bases, with 16 bases spanning the gap. CDR3 in amino acids: CASSIDSLPYQETQYF. DNA for the CDR3: TGTGCCAGCAGCATAGACAGTCTGCCGTACCAAGAGACCCAGTACTTC.

The V gene is TRBV6-2 or TRBV6-3, the J gene TRBJ1-5; D not resolved. The V gene's germline CDR1 is MNHEY and CDR2 SVGEGT. Trimming removed 0 bases from V and 4 bases from J, with 13 bases in between. This CDR3 region has 16 residues. The CDR3 nucleotides read TGTGCCAGCAGTTACTCGTCTTTTCGTGTGAATCAGCCCCAGCATTTT. This sequence encodes CASSYSSFRVNQPQHF.

The chain carries TRBV27 and TRBJ1-6, with D possibly being TRBD1 (5 bases). This CDR3 has 13 residues. The germline V and J ends were trimmed by 6 bases and 7 bases, with 10 bases remaining between them. The germline V gene encodes CDR1 MNHEY and CDR2 SMNVEV (reference sequence). The CDR3, as DNA: TGTGCCAGCAGAACCAGACAGAATTCACCCCTCCACTTT. This encodes CASRTRQNSPLHF.

The table lists this clone with a count of one. V and J are TRBV9 and TRBJ1-4, with D possibly matching TRBD1 (6 bases). From germline, CDR1 is SGDLS and CDR2 YYNGEE. This CDR3 contains 15 residues. Between the trimmed V and J ends, which lost 4 bases and 8 bases, there was a span of 18 bases. The CDR3 DNA sequence: TGTGCCAGCAGCCCACAGAGGGGGTCACGGGAAAAACTGTTTTTT. Translated, it gives CASSPQRGSREKLFF.

V is TRBV9 and J is TRBJ2-1; 9 bases map to TRBD2. V was pared by 0 bases and J by 4 bases, with 11 bases of the junction left unmatched. Germline V lookup: CDR1 SGDLS, CDR2 YYNGEE. The CDR3 has 18 residues. The CDR3 DNA follows: TGTGCCAGCAGCGTAGATTTGACTAGCGGCCGTACGTACAATGAGCAGTTCTTC. Translation gives CASSVDLTSGRTYNEQFF.

The chain couples TRBV7-3 to TRBJ2-1, with a weak D call TRBD2 (6 bases). The CDR3 is 14 amino acids. The ends were cut back, 2 bases at V and 7 bases at J, with 12 bases in the middle. Germline CDR1 reads SGHTA; CDR2 reads FQGTGA. CDR3 sequence: CASSLLGGLNEQFF. DNA for the CDR3: TGTGCCAGCAGCTTACTGGGGGGATTGAATGAGCAGTTCTTC.

This clone appeared once. The genes are TRBV21-1 and TRBJ2-7; TRBD2 is the table's D call and was not checked against the DNA. TRBV21-1 is designated a pseudogene. CDR3 length: 14 residues. This CDR3 is CASSNTGGLWEQYF. CDR3 DNA: TGTGCCAGCAGCAATACGGGGGGGCTGTGGGAGCAGTACTTC.

V gene TRBV5-4 combines with J gene TRBJ2-5, with a possible D match to TRBD1 (6 bases). V was cut by 0 bases and J by 4 bases, with 13 bases left in between. This CDR3 contains 15 residues. Germline CDR1 SGHNT, CDR2 YYREEE (reference sequence). The CDR3 DNA reads TGTGCCAGCAGCTTGGAGGCCAGGGGTGGAGAGACCCAGTACTTC. Amino acid sequence: CASSLEARGGETQYF.

The chain couples TRBV7-8 to TRBJ1-1; tentative D call: TRBD1 (5 bases). Germline V gene data show CDR1 as SGHVS and CDR2 as FQNEAQ. V was pared by 0 bases and J by 5 bases, with 7 bases between. The CDR3 runs to 13 residues. DNA for the CDR3: TGTGCCAGCAGCTTAGCTCGGGGGACTGAAGCTTTCTTT. Translating it yields CASSLARGTEAFF.

The chain is built from TRBV9 and TRBJ2-5; 10 bases are a match to TRBD2. The CDR3 totals 14 residues. Germline lookup yields CDR1 SGDLS and CDR2 YYNGEE. The trim removed 0 bases at V and 7 bases at J, leaving 3 bases unmatched. The CDR3 here is CASSVEPSGGTQYF. The CDR3 nucleotides read TGTGCCAGCAGCGTAGAGCCTAGCGGGGGGACCCAGTACTTC.

The genes are TRBV28 and TRBJ2-3, with TRBD1 identical over 7 bases. V lost 4 bases, J lost 2 bases, and 3 bases stayed unmatched. CDR3 length: 14 residues. CDR1 MDHEN and CDR2 SYDVKM come from the germline V gene. The CDR3 DNA follows: TGTGCCAGCAGTTCGGGACAGTCCACAGATACGCAGTATTTT. Its protein is CASSSGQSTDTQYF.

This chain uses TRBV6-5 with TRBJ1-1; D is ambiguous. Trimming took 5 bases from V and 4 from J, leaving 11 bases between them. The CDR3 spans 13 residues. The germline CDR1 and CDR2 sequences are MNHEY and SVGAGI. CDR3 protein: CASSHPEFTEAFF. The DNA for the CDR3 is TGTGCCAGCAGTCACCCGGAGTTCACTGAAGCTTTCTTT.

The chain uses TRBV7-3 and TRBJ2-7; 7 bases align to TRBD1. The CDR3 totals 15 residues. V shed 3 bases and J 3 bases; nucleotides not matched to a gene: 8. Germline V gene data show CDR1 as SGHTA and CDR2 as FQGTGA. CDR3 DNA sequence: TGTGCCAGCAGCTTGGACAGGCCCCAACTCTACGAGCAGTACTTC. It yields the protein CASSLDRPQLYEQYF.

The gene calls are TRBV5-6 and TRBJ2-5, with D tentatively TRBD1 (5 bases). Trimming removed 0 bases at V and 9 bases at J, with 18 bases between. Germline values: CDR1 SGHDT, CDR2 YYEEEE. This CDR3 comprises 15 residues. Here the CDR3 reads CASSLGRAQAKAQYF. CDR3 DNA sequence: TGTGCCAGCAGCTTGGGCAGGGCCCAGGCGAAGGCCCAGTACTTC.

The V gene is TRBV7-9, the J gene TRBJ2-1, with 10 bases fitting TRBD2. V lost 9 bases, J lost 7 bases, and 9 bases stayed unmatched. Germline lookup yields CDR1 SEHNR and CDR2 FQNEAQ (reference sequence). CDR3 length: 14 amino acids. CDR3 protein: CASKRGGLENEQFF. The CDR3, as DNA: TGTGCCAGTAAGCGGGGGGGTTTGGAAAATGAGCAGTTCTTC.

V and J are TRBV11-2 and TRBJ1-2; 7 positions match TRBD1. The CDR3 consists of 15 residues. V shed 5 bases and J 3 bases; nucleotides not matched to a gene: 9. The germline V gene encodes CDR1 SGHAT and CDR2 FQNNGV. The CDR3 spells CASSPTGTADYGYTF. DNA for the CDR3: TGTGCCAGCAGCCCGACCGGGACAGCAGACTATGGCTACACCTTC.

The gene calls are TRBV28 and TRBJ1-5; the D gene is possibly TRBD1 (5 bases). Trimming took off 5 bases at V and 0 bases at J, with 17 bases between the two ends. There are 17 residues in the CDR3. The germline V gene has CDR1 MDHEN and CDR2 SYDVKM. The CDR3 reads CASSPPWGVVSNQPQHF. The CDR3 bases are TGTGCCAGCAGTCCCCCCTGGGGGGTTGTTAGCAATCAGCCCCAGCATTTT.

The chain carries TRBV9 and TRBJ2-3; D may be TRBD2 (5 bases). Trimming pared 6 bases from V and 0 bases from J, leaving 17 bases between. Per the germline V gene, CDR1 is SGDLS and CDR2 is YYNGEE. The CDR3 is 16 residues long. The CDR3: CASTGGGALSTDTQYF. In nucleotides, the CDR3 is TGTGCCAGCACCGGAGGTGGAGCGCTTAGCACAGATACGCAGTATTTT.

The V gene is TRBV5-1, the J gene TRBJ2-2; the D gene is possibly TRBD2 (6 bases). This CDR3 comprises 16 residues. Trimming left V 1 base short and J 5 bases short, with 15 bases between. The V gene's germline CDR1 is SGHRS and CDR2 YFSETQ. The CDR3 spells CASSLNTGVGTGELFF. As DNA, the CDR3 is TGCGCCAGCAGCTTGAACACGGGAGTAGGAACCGGGGAGCTGTTTTTT.

The rearrangement uses TRBV6-1 and TRBJ2-2; TRBD2 matches at 13 bases. From germline, CDR1 is MNHNS and CDR2 SASEGT. CDR3 length: 16 amino acids. The trim removed 4 bases at V and 4 bases at J, leaving 3 bases unmatched. The CDR3 protein is CASSGGLAGSTGELFF. The CDR3 nucleotides are TGTGCCAGCAGTGGGGGACTAGCGGGGTCCACCGGGGAGCTGTTTTTT.

This chain uses TRBV6-2 or TRBV6-3 with TRBJ1-2; TRBD1 matches at 7 bases. CDR3 length: 15 residues. Germline values: CDR1 MNHEY, CDR2 SVGEGT. V trimming: 6 bases; J trimming: 4 bases; junction bases outside the gene matches: 11. Here the CDR3 reads CASSPRQGSGYGYTF. The DNA of the CDR3 is TGTGCCAGCAGCCCCCGACAGGGCTCGGGCTATGGCTACACCTTC.

CDR3 amino acids: CSVDGGRGSLYF. As DNA, the CDR3 is TGCAGCGTTGATGGTGGGAGGGGGTCTTTGTATTTT. J is TRBJ2-3 and V is TRBV29-1, with TRBD2 as a possible D gene (7 bases). V lost 3 bases, J lost 14 bases, and 18 bases lay in between. Germline CDR1 and CDR2: SQVTM and ANQGSEA. The CDR3 consists of 12 residues.

The chain couples TRBV5-4 to TRBJ1-1; no definite D call. The germline V gene encodes CDR1 SGHNT and CDR2 YYREEE (reference sequence). The CDR3 spans 12 residues. Trimming pared 4 bases from V and 8 bases from J, leaving 12 bases between. The CDR3 here is CASSPGPGEAFF. Here the CDR3 DNA reads TGTGCCAGCAGCCCCGGACCGGGAGAAGCTTTCTTT.

V is TRBV6-5 and J is TRBJ1-6; the match to TRBD1 covers 8 bases. V shed 6 bases and J 14 bases; nucleotides not matched to a gene: 9. The CDR3 length is 13 residues. Looked up from germline, CDR1 is MNHEY and CDR2 is SVGAGI. The CDR3 here is CASRVDRAATLHF. The CDR3, as DNA: TGTGCCAGCAGAGTGGACAGGGCTGCGACCCTCCACTTT.